Each of the 2 T cell receptor beta chains below was sequenced from the same sample in a study of blood T cell repertoires in COVID-19. Generated by immunoSEQ multiplex PCR, the TCRdb table keeps only in-frame clones and is missing some. In the table there are under 200,000 clones, roughly four fifths of which are singletons. Specimen: peripheral blood. The source of these receptors is a human donor with acute or convalescent COVID-19. The donor label of this sample is uncertain.

The V gene is TRBV5-1, the J gene TRBJ1-5; 9 nucleotides align to TRBD1. Germline CDR1 reads SGHRS; CDR2 reads YFSETQ. Trimming at V came to 4 bases and at J to 2 bases, leaving 4 bases not matched to a gene. This CDR3 is built from 15 residues. As DNA, the CDR3 is TGCGCCAGCAGCCCGGGACAGGGCGGCAATCAGCCCCAGCATTTT. This encodes CASSPGQGGNQPQHF. Full variable domain (rest looked up from reference TRBV5-1 and TRBJ1-5): KAGVTQTPRYLIKTRGQQVTLSCSPISGHRSVSWYQQTPGQGLQFLFEYFSETQRNKGNFPGRFSGRQFSNSRSEMNVSTLELGDSALYLCASSPGQGGNQPQHFGDGTRLSIL.

This sequence joins TRBV3-1 (or the pseudogene TRBV3-2) and TRBJ1-5; D unresolved. Germline V gene data show CDR1 as LGHDT and CDR2 as YNNKEL (reference sequence). V lost 11 bases and J lost 4, with 9 bases in between. The CDR3 is 11 amino acids. CDR3 protein: CAVRENQPQHF. CDR3 coding DNA: TGTGCCGTAAGGGAGAATCAGCCCCAGCATTTT.